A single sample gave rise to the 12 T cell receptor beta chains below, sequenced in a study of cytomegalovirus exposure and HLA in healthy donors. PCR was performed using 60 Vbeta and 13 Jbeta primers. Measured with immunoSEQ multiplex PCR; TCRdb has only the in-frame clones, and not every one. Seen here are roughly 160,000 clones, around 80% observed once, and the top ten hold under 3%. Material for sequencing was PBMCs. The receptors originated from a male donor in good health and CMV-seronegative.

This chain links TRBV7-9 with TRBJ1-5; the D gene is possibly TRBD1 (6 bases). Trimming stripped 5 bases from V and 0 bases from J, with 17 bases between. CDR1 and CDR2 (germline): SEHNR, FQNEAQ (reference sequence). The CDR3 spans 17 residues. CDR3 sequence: CASSLGMGADSNQPQHF. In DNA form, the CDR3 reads TGTGCCAGCAGCCTCGGAATGGGGGCCGATAGCAATCAGCCCCAGCATTTT.

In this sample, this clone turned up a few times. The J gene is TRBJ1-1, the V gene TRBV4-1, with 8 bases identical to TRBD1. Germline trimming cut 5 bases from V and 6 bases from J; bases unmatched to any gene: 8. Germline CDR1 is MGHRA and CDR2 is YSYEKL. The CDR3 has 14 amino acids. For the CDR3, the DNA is TGCGCCAGCAGCGAAGGACAGGGTATTGCTGAAGCTTTCTTT. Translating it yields CASSEGQGIAEAFF.

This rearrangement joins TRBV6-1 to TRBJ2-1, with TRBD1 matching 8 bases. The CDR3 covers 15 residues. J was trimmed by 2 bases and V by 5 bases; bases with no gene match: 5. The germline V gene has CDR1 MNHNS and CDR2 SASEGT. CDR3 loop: CASSLTGATYNEQFF. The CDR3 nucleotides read TGTGCCAGCAGTTTGACAGGGGCGACCTACAATGAGCAGTTCTTC.

Written as DNA, the CDR3 is TGTGCCAGCAGCTCCCACCGCGGGGGGACCACAGATACGCAGTATTTT. This codes for CASSSHRGGTTDTQYF. V and J are TRBV7-8 and TRBJ2-3; 8 bases are shared with TRBD2. This CDR3 is built from 16 residues. After removal of 4 bases from V and 2 bases from J, the junction contained 8 bases not matched to a gene. Germline assignment: CDR1 SGHVS and CDR2 FQNEAQ.

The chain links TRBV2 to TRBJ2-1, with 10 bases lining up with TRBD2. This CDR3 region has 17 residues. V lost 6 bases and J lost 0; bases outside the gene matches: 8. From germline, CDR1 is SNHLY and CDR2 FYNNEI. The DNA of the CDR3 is TGTGCCAGCAGCACAACGATAGCGGGGGGCTCCTACAATGAGCAGTTCTTC. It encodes CASSTTIAGGSYNEQFF.

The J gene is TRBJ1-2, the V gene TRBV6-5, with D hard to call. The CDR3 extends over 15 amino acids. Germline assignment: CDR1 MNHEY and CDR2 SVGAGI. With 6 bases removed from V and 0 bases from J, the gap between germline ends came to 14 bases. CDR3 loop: CASSLTGIPNYGYTF. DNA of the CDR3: TGTGCCAGCAGCCTTACGGGTATCCCTAACTATGGCTACACCTTC.

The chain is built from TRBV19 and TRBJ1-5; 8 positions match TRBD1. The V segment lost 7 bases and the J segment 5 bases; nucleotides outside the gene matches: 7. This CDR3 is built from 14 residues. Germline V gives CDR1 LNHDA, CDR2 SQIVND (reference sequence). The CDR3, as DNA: TGTGCCAGTACCAACACAGGGGGGGATCAGCCCCAGCATTTT. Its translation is CASTNTGGDQPQHF.

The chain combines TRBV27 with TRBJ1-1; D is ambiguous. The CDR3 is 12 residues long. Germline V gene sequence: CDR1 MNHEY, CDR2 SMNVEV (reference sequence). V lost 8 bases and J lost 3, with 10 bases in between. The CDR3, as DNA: TGTGCCAGCTATATCCCCGACACTGAAGCTTTCTTT. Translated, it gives CASYIPDTEAFF.

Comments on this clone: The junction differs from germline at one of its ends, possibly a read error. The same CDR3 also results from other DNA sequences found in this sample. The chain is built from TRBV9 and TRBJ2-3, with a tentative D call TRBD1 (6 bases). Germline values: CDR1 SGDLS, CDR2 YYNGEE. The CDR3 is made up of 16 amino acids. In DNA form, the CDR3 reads TGTGCCGGCAGCGTAGTTTTGGCAGGGGCGTCAGATACGCAGTATTTT. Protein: CAGSVVLAGASDTQYF.

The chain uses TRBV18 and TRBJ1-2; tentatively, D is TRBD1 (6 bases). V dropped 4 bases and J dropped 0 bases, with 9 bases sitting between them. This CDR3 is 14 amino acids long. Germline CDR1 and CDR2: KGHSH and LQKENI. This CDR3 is CASSRGGPNYGYTF. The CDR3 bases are TGTGCCAGCTCACGGGGGGGGCCTAACTATGGCTACACCTTC.

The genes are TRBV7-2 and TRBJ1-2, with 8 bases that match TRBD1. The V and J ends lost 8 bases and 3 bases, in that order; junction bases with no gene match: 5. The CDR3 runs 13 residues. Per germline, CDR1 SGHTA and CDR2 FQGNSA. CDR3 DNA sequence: TGTGCCAGCGCACAGGGGGTAGACTATGGCTACACCTTC. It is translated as CASAQGVDYGYTF. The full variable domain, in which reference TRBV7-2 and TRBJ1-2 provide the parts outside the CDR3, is GAGVSQSPSNKVTEKGKDVELRCDPISGHTALYWYRQSLGQGLEFLIYFQGNSAPDKSGLPSDRFSAERTGGSVSTLTIQRTQQEDSAVYLCASAQGVDYGYTFGSGTRLTVV.

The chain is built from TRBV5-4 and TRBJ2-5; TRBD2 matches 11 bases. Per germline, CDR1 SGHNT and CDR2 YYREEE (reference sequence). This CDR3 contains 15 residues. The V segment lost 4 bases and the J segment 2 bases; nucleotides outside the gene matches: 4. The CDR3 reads CASSRRLAGQETQYF. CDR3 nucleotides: TGTGCCAGCAGCAGGCGACTAGCGGGGCAAGAGACCCAGTACTTC.